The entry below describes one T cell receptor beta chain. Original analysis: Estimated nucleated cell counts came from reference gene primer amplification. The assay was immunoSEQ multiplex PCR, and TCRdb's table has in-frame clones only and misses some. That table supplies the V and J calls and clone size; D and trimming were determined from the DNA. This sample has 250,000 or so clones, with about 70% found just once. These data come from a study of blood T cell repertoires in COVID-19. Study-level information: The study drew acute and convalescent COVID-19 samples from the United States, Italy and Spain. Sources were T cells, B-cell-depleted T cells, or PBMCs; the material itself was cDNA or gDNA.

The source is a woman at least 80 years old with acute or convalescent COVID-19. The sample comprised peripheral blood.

The CDR3 sequence: CATSTRGGGLATQYF. As DNA, the CDR3 is TGTGCCACCAGCACGCGCGGGGGAGGGTTGGCGACCCAGTACTTC. The chain links TRBV15 to TRBJ2-5; the match to TRBD2 covers 7 bases. The CDR3 loop spans 15 amino acids. The V gene end was trimmed by 4 bases and the J gene end by 7 bases; junction bases not matched to a gene: 12. Germline V gene sequence: CDR1 LNHNV, CDR2 YYDKDF (reference sequence).